A selection of T cell receptor beta chains follows, all from one sample in a study of T cell clones after liver transplantation. Assay used: immunoSEQ multiplex PCR; TCRdb lists only in-frame clones, some missing. The table shows some 110,000 clones, with about nine tenths occurring only once. The specimen was CD4+ T cells from blood, collected 12 months after liver transplant. These receptor sequences come from a human patient who received a liver transplant. Some of the T cells may derive from the graft donor. Each CDR3 is given with its conserved first and last residue. The D gene is left open where the match is weak. Size tells how often a clone was seen (once, few, many) or the class of an expanded clone, and some rows leave it out.

D: .; J: TRBJ1-1; size: .; V: TRBV19; DNA: TGTGCCAGTAGTATAGTAAACACTGAAGCTTTCTTT; CDR3: CASSIVNTEAFF
D: .; J: TRBJ1-5; size: .; V: TRBV19; DNA: TGTGCCAGTACTTCTTCACTCGGGCCCCAGCATTTT; CDR3: CASTSSLGPQHF
D: TRBD1; J: TRBJ2-7; size: few; V: TRBV6-1; DNA: TGTGCCAGCAGTGAAGGGACAGGGGTAGGCTACGAGCAGTACTTC; CDR3: CASSEGTGVGYEQYF
D: .; J: TRBJ1-4; size: .; V: TRBV27; DNA: TGTGCCAGCAGTCGGACAGACGGGGAAAAACTGTTTTTT; CDR3: CASSRTDGEKLFF
D: .; J: TRBJ1-1; size: .; V: TRBV11-2; DNA: TGTGCCAGCAGCTCGAAAGCGAACACTGAAGCTTTCTTT; CDR3: CASSSKANTEAFF
D: .; J: TRBJ2-1; size: .; V: TRBV7-3; DNA: TGTGCCAGCAGCTTATCTAGCGTGGACAATGAGCAGTTCTTC; CDR3: CASSLSSVDNEQFF
D: .; J: TRBJ2-2; size: few; V: TRBV11-2; DNA: TGTGCCAGCAGCTTGGTCCCGGGAGCCTCGAACACCGGGGAGCTGTTTTTT; CDR3: CASSLVPGASNTGELFF
D: TRBD1; J: TRBJ2-3; size: .; V: TRBV6-1; DNA: TGTGCCAGCAGTGATAGGGGGCCCACAGATACGCAGTATTTT; CDR3: CASSDRGPTDTQYF
D: .; J: TRBJ1-2; size: .; V: TRBV7-2; DNA: TGTGCCAGCAGCTCGACAGGCCCAGCAGGCTACACCTTC; CDR3: CASSSTGPAGYTF
D: .; J: TRBJ2-7; size: .; V: TRBV7-2; DNA: TGTGCCAGCAGCCCGTTTGAGAACGCGATCTACGAGCAGTACTTC; CDR3: CASSPFENAIYEQYF
D: .; J: TRBJ1-3; size: .; V: TRBV2; DNA: TGTGCCAGCGGGTTCAAGGGTGGGAACACCATATATTTT; CDR3: CASGFKGGNTIYF
D: .; J: TRBJ1-5; size: once; V: TRBV6-1; DNA: TGTGCCAGCAGGGGGGCAGGGGATCAGCCCCAGCATTTT; CDR3: CASRGAGDQPQHF
D: TRBD1; J: TRBJ1-2; size: once; V: TRBV7-2; DNA: TGTGCCAGCAGCCCCACCCCCAGGACAGGGGCCCCGGGGGAAGGTGGCTACACCTTC; CDR3: CASSPTPRTGAPGEGGYTF
D: TRBD1; J: TRBJ1-1; size: .; V: TRBV19; DNA: TGTGCCAGTAGTCTAGGACAGGAAGGCACTGAAGCTTTCTTT; CDR3: CASSLGQEGTEAFF
D: TRBD2; J: TRBJ2-1; size: .; V: TRBV2; DNA: TGTGCCAGCACTACTAGCGGGGGCTACAATGAGCAGTTCTTC; CDR3: CASTTSGGYNEQFF
D: .; J: TRBJ1-3; size: .; V: TRBV4-1; DNA: TGCGCCAGCAGCGGGATCAGGGGAAAGGGTGACACCATATATTTT; CDR3: CASSGIRGKGDTIYF
D: .; J: TRBJ2-1; size: .; V: TRBV6-1; DNA: TGTGCCAGCAGTGAGTCAGGGGAAAATGAGCAGTTCTTC; CDR3: CASSESGENEQFF
D: .; J: TRBJ2-7; size: .; V: TRBV28; DNA: TGTGCCAGCAGTTTAACGGCAGTAATTGACGAGCAGTACTTC; CDR3: CASSLTAVIDEQYF
D: .; J: TRBJ1-4; size: .; V: TRBV4-1; DNA: TGCGCCAGCAGCCAGACCTTCGAAAAACTGTTTTTT; CDR3: CASSQTFEKLFF
D: .; J: TRBJ2-7; size: .; V: TRBV12-5; DNA: TGTGCTAGTGGTTTGGCACTCCAGGGATCGCAGTACTTC; CDR3: CASGLALQGSQYF
D: .; J: TRBJ2-2; size: .; V: TRBV2; DNA: TGTGCCAGCAGCCCTCAGAACACCGGGGAGCTGTTTTTT; CDR3: CASSPQNTGELFF
D: .; J: TRBJ2-7; size: .; V: TRBV10-3; DNA: TGTGCCAGCAGTGCCTTGGAGGGATCCTACGAGCAGTACTTC; CDR3: CASSALEGSYEQYF
D: .; J: TRBJ1-1; size: once; V: TRBV19; DNA: TGTGCCAGTAGTATCGACAACACCAACAAGAACACTGAAGCTTTCTTT; CDR3: CASSIDNTNKNTEAFF
D: .; J: TRBJ2-7; size: .; V: TRBV11-1; DNA: TGTGCCAGCAGCCAAGCCCTGGACAGCTCCTACGAGCAGTACTTC; CDR3: CASSQALDSSYEQYF
D: .; J: TRBJ1-3; size: few; V: TRBV7-9; DNA: TGTGCCAGCAGCCCCAACGTGGACACCATATATTTT; CDR3: CASSPNVDTIYF
D: .; J: TRBJ2-1; size: .; V: TRBV5-1; DNA: TGCGCCAGCAGCTTGTCAGGGTACAATGAGCAGTTCTTC; CDR3: CASSLSGYNEQFF
D: .; J: TRBJ2-3; size: .; V: TRBV25-1; DNA: TGTGCCAGCAGTGGAGATCCTTGGAACAGTAGTAGGGCAGATACGCAGTATTTT; CDR3: CASSGDPWNSSRADTQYF
D: TRBD1; J: TRBJ2-5; size: once; V: TRBV2; DNA: TGTGCCAGCAGCCCGGACAGGGTTGAAGAGACCCAGTACTTC; CDR3: CASSPDRVEETQYF
D: .; J: TRBJ2-7; size: .; V: TRBV18; DNA: TGTGCCAGCTCACCACTCGAGGGCGCGGTGGCCCACGAGCAGTACTTC; CDR3: CASSPLEGAVAHEQYF
D: .; J: TRBJ1-5; size: .; V: TRBV28; DNA: TGTGCCATCAGCCGGCACAGGGCTAGCAATCAGCCCCAGCATTTT; CDR3: CAISRHRASNQPQHF
D: .; J: TRBJ2-2; size: once; V: TRBV5-1; DNA: TGCGCCAGCAGCCCTGGACACACGAACACCGGGGAGCTGTTTTTT; CDR3: CASSPGHTNTGELFF
D: .; J: TRBJ1-1; size: .; V: TRBV7-2; DNA: TGTGCCAGCAGGTCCGGGACGGGCAACACTGAAGCTTTCTTT; CDR3: CASRSGTGNTEAFF
D: TRBD2; J: TRBJ2-1; size: .; V: TRBV7-2; DNA: TGTGCCAGCAGCTTAGCGGGAGGGCCCTTTGAGCAGTTCTTC; CDR3: CASSLAGGPFEQFF
D: .; J: TRBJ2-1; size: .; V: TRBV7-3; DNA: TGTGCCAGCAGCCCCAGGGGGAGGGAAGAAGTGGAGCAGTTCTTC; CDR3: CASSPRGREEVEQFF
D: .; J: TRBJ2-4; size: .; V: TRBV28; DNA: TGTGCCAGCAGTACCGTCTGGCTAGCCAAAAACATTCAGTACTTC; CDR3: CASSTVWLAKNIQYF
D: .; J: TRBJ1-5; size: .; V: TRBV2; DNA: TGTGCCAGCAGCCCGGGACGGTCTAATCAGCCCCAGCATTTT; CDR3: CASSPGRSNQPQHF
D: .; J: TRBJ2-7; size: .; V: TRBV7-9; DNA: TGTGCCAGCAGCCCGATACAGGGAACAGGGCAGTACTTC; CDR3: CASSPIQGTGQYF
D: .; J: TRBJ2-5; size: .; V: TRBV27; DNA: TGTGCCAGCAACCCAACGGGGGCCCGGGCGGAGACCCAGTACTTC; CDR3: CASNPTGARAETQYF
D: .; J: TRBJ2-7; size: .; V: TRBV19; DNA: TGTGCCAGTAGTAAGGTGGGCCGCGCAACCTACGAGCAGTACTTC; CDR3: CASSKVGRATYEQYF
D: .; J: TRBJ1-1; size: .; V: TRBV4-1; DNA: TGCGCCAGCAGCCAGGTCTCCTTCGGCACTGAAGCTTTCTTT; CDR3: CASSQVSFGTEAFF
D: TRBD1; J: TRBJ1-4; size: once; V: TRBV5-1; DNA: TGCGCCAGCAGCTTGGGTTCTGACAGGGCGAGAGAAAAACTGTTTTTT; CDR3: CASSLGSDRAREKLFF
D: TRBD2; J: TRBJ2-1; size: .; V: TRBV7-2; DNA: TGTGCCAGCAGCCGGACTAGCGGGGGGTCCTACAATGAGCAGTTCTTC; CDR3: CASSRTSGGSYNEQFF
D: .; J: TRBJ1-1; size: .; V: TRBV30; DNA: TGTGCCGGAGGGAAAGGAGGAAGGTCACCCCTTTTAGCTTTCTTT; CDR3: CAGGKGGRSPLLAFF
D: TRBD2; J: TRBJ2-7; size: .; V: TRBV7-9; DNA: TGTGCCAGCAGCGCTACTAGCGGGAGCTACGAGCAGTACTTC; CDR3: CASSATSGSYEQYF
D: TRBD2; J: TRBJ2-1; size: .; V: TRBV7-2; DNA: TGTGCCAGCAGCGCCAGCGGGAGCTACAATGAGCAGTTCTTC; CDR3: CASSASGSYNEQFF
D: .; J: TRBJ2-2; size: once; V: TRBV9; DNA: TGTGCCAGCAGTTACACTATGAACACCGGGGAGCTGTTTTTT; CDR3: CASSYTMNTGELFF
D: TRBD1; J: TRBJ1-3; size: .; V: TRBV5-1; DNA: TGCGCCAGCAGCAGAACCGGGACAGGGGAGGGAAACACCATATATTTT; CDR3: CASSRTGTGEGNTIYF
D: .; J: TRBJ2-3; size: .; V: TRBV18; DNA: TGTGCCAGCTCACCATCAGCTAACACAGATACGCAGTATTTT; CDR3: CASSPSANTDTQYF
D: TRBD1; J: TRBJ1-2; size: .; V: TRBV30; DNA: TGTGCCTGGAAGGGGGACAGCTATGGCTACACCTTC; CDR3: CAWKGDSYGYTF
D: .; J: TRBJ2-1; size: .; V: TRBV7-3; DNA: TGTGCCAGCAGCCGGGACTACAATGAGCAGTTCTTC; CDR3: CASSRDYNEQFF
D: .; J: TRBJ2-2; size: .; V: TRBV7-7; DNA: TGTGCTAGCAGCTTAGGAGCCGGGAGCACCGGGGAGCTGTTTTTT; CDR3: CASSLGAGSTGELFF
D: TRBD1; J: TRBJ2-2; size: .; V: TRBV27; DNA: TGTGCCAGCAGTTTATTTGGACAGGGGGCGAACACCGGGGAGCTGTTTTTT; CDR3: CASSLFGQGANTGELFF
D: .; J: TRBJ2-2; size: .; V: TRBV6-5; DNA: TGTGCCAGCAAACGGAGCACCGGGGAGCTGTTTTTT; CDR3: CASKRSTGELFF
D: .; J: TRBJ1-2; size: .; V: TRBV2; DNA: TGTGCCAGCAGTGTAGGGAACTTCAGGGGCTACACCTTC; CDR3: CASSVGNFRGYTF
D: TRBD1; J: TRBJ2-1; size: .; V: TRBV5-6; DNA: TGTGCCAGCAGCAAAGCCGGGACAGGGGTTTCGGGCCTCAATGAGCAGTTCTTC; CDR3: CASSKAGTGVSGLNEQFF